A selection of T cell receptor beta chains follows, all from one sample in a study of blood T cell repertoires in COVID-19. Clones were read by immunoSEQ multiplex PCR, and TCRdb kept only the in-frame ones, dropping some. The repertoire holds around 60,000 clones, roughly nine tenths seen once, with over 15% in the top ten. What was sequenced was peripheral blood. These receptors all come from an older woman with COVID-19, enrolled during active disease. The CDR3 runs from the conserved cysteine through the conserved F or W. The D gene is left open where the match is weak. Expanded clones are given a class, and other clones once, few, many or no size at all.

D gene	clone size	V gene	J gene	CDR3 DNA	CDR3 protein
TRBD1	NA	TRBV28	TRBJ1-5	TGTGCCAGCAGTTTGTTAACAGGGGAGGATCAGCCCCAGCATTTT	CASSLLTGEDQPQHF
TRBD2	NA	TRBV19	TRBJ2-1	TGTGCCAGTAGCCGACCGACTAGCGGGAGAGTAAATGAGCAGTTCTTC	CASSRPTSGRVNEQFF
TRBD1	NA	TRBV7-3	TRBJ2-7	TGTGCCAGCAGCCCAACAGGGGGCTACGAGCAGTACTTC	CASSPTGGYEQYF
NA	NA	TRBV5-6	TRBJ2-7	TGTGCCAGCAGCACCGACTCCTACTCCTACGAGCAGTACTTC	CASSTDSYSYEQYF
TRBD1	NA	TRBV7-9	TRBJ2-3	TGTGCCAGCAGCTTCGGGACAGGTGGGGCAGATACGCAGTATTTT	CASSFGTGGADTQYF
NA	NA	TRBV12-3/TRBV12-4	TRBJ1-2	TGTGCCAGCAGTTCGACAGGTATCTATGGCTACACCTTC	CASSSTGIYGYTF
TRBD1	NA	TRBV9	TRBJ2-4	TGTGCCAGCAGCCCCGGGACAGGGGGCAAGGTTCTAGCCAAAAACATTCAGTACTTC	CASSPGTGGKVLAKNIQYF
TRBD1	NA	TRBV5-4	TRBJ2-7	TGTGCCAGCAGCTTGGGAGGCCCGGGGACAGGTGAGCAGTACTTC	CASSLGGPGTGEQYF
NA	NA	TRBV3-1/TRBV3-2	TRBJ1-3	TGTGCCATTCAGCAGGGTTCTGGAAACACCATATATTTT	CAIQQGSGNTIYF
TRBD1	NA	TRBV10-3	TRBJ1-2	TGTGCCATCAGATTGACAGGGGACTACGATGGCTACACCTTC	CAIRLTGDYDGYTF
NA	NA	TRBV28	TRBJ1-2	TGTGCCAGCAGTCGAACAGGGTTTGATGGCTACACCTTC	CASSRTGFDGYTF
NA	NA	TRBV6-2/TRBV6-3	TRBJ1-2	TGTGCCAGCAGCGATAACTCCGACAGGAACTATGGCTACACCTTC	CASSDNSDRNYGYTF
TRBD1	NA	TRBV19	TRBJ1-1	TGTGCCAGTAGTGTGACAGGGGAGATGAACACTGAAGCTTTCTTT	CASSVTGEMNTEAFF
NA	NA	TRBV6-5	TRBJ1-1	TGTGCCAGCAGTTATGGGGGGACTGAAGCTTTCTTT	CASSYGGTEAFF
NA	NA	TRBV20-1	TRBJ1-2	TGCAGTGCAGGGGGGGGCCATGGCTACACCTTC	CSAGGGHGYTF
TRBD1	NA	TRBV30	TRBJ2-7	TGTGCCTGGAGTTCTCACAGGGGAGAAGAGCAGTACTTC	CAWSSHRGEEQYF
TRBD1	NA	TRBV28	TRBJ1-5	TGTGCCAGCCGACAGGGAAATCTTTTGAATCAGCCCCAGCATTTT	CASRQGNLLNQPQHF
NA	NA	TRBV10-3	TRBJ2-2	TGTGCCATCAGTTGGACCGGGGTTTTCATTTTT	CAISWTGVFIF
TRBD1	NA	TRBV19	TRBJ2-4	TGTGCCAGTAGTCAAACAGGGGACATTCAGTACTTC	CASSQTGDIQYF
TRBD1	NA	TRBV27	TRBJ1-5	TGTGCCAGCAGTCCGACAGGGGTAGGATATCAGCCCCAGCATTTT	CASSPTGVGYQPQHF
TRBD1	NA	TRBV9	TRBJ1-5	TGTGCCAGCAGCCATCCGGGACAGGGCAGCTATAGCAATCAGCCCCAGCATTTT	CASSHPGQGSYSNQPQHF
TRBD1	NA	TRBV7-7	TRBJ2-5	TGTGCTAGCAGCTCTCAGGGGGCGCCGTATCAAGAGACCCAGTACTTC	CASSSQGAPYQETQYF
NA	NA	TRBV19	TRBJ2-1	TGTGCCAGTGGACAGAGATCCTACAATGAGCAGTTCTTC	CASGQRSYNEQFF
NA	NA	TRBV7-8	TRBJ2-2	TGTGCCAGCAGCTCCCTACCGCGACAGACGAACACCGGGGAGCTGTTTTTT	CASSSLPRQTNTGELFF
NA	NA	TRBV9	TRBJ1-2	TGTGCCAGCAGCGCAGCAGGGATACATGGCTACACCTTC	CASSAAGIHGYTF
NA	NA	TRBV7-9	TRBJ2-5	TGTGCCAGCAGCAAGCCGGGGGGCGGGAGCCAAGAGACCCAGTACTTC	CASSKPGGGSQETQYF
TRBD2	NA	TRBV19	TRBJ2-7	TGTGCCAGTAGCACTCGGACTAGCGGGACCTACGAGCAGTACTTC	CASSTRTSGTYEQYF
NA	NA	TRBV24-1	TRBJ2-2	TGTGCCACCAGTGATGCCGGGACAAAGAACACCGGGGAGCTGTTTTTT	CATSDAGTKNTGELFF
TRBD1	NA	TRBV30	TRBJ2-6	TGTGCCTGGAGTGCCAGGGGGCTAACGTTTTCTGGGGCCAACGTCCTGACTTTC	CAWSARGLTFSGANVLTF
NA	NA	TRBV7-9	TRBJ2-5	TGTGCCAGCAGTAGACAAGAGACCCAGTACTTC	CASSRQETQYF
TRBD1	NA	TRBV5-1	TRBJ1-1	TGCGCCAGCAGGAGTCCAGGGGGCGGCACTGAAGCTTTCTTT	CASRSPGGGTEAFF
TRBD1	few	TRBV10-3	TRBJ1-5	TGTGCCATCAGTGATTCGGACAGGGACGGTCAGCCCCAGCATTTT	CAISDSDRDGQPQHF
NA	NA	TRBV9	TRBJ2-1	TGTGCCAGCAGCGTAGCATTTTTCGATACTAGCAGGCGAAGTAATGGAGACCAGTTCTTC	CASSVAFFDTSRRSNGDQFF
NA	NA	TRBV2	TRBJ1-1	TGTGCCAGCAGATACGACAGGAACACTGAAGCTTTCTTT	CASRYDRNTEAFF
NA	NA	TRBV7-2	TRBJ1-2	TGTGCCAGCAGCTTAGATGTTTACGCACCCACTTACACCTTC	CASSLDVYAPTYTF
TRBD1	NA	TRBV7-2	TRBJ1-5	TGTGCCAGCAGCCGCCGTACAGGGGATAGCAATCAGCCCCAGCATTTT	CASSRRTGDSNQPQHF
NA	NA	TRBV12-3/TRBV12-4	TRBJ2-7	TGTGCCAGCAGTGCCTACTACGAGCAGTACTTC	CASSAYYEQYF
TRBD1	once	TRBV27	TRBJ2-1	TGTGCCAGTCGACAGGGTACGGAGACCTACAATGAGCAGTTCTTC	CASRQGTETYNEQFF
NA	NA	TRBV6-4	TRBJ1-5	TGTGCCAGCAGTGACATGGAGGGGAGTCAGCCCCAGCATTTT	CASSDMEGSQPQHF
NA	NA	TRBV7-9	TRBJ1-4	TGTGCCAGCAGCTTTGCAGGGTCTAATGAAAAACTGTTTTTT	CASSFAGSNEKLFF
TRBD2	NA	TRBV30	TRBJ2-4	TGTGCCTGGAGTTGGAGCGGGAGAGGGGTGGCCAAAAACATTCAGTACTTC	CAWSWSGRGVAKNIQYF
TRBD2	NA	TRBV4-3	TRBJ2-1	TGCGCCAGCAGCCTGCTAGGGAGCGGGAGCGGGGCTGAGCAGTTCTTC	CASSLLGSGSGAEQFF
TRBD2	NA	TRBV10-3	TRBJ2-7	TGTGCCACACTAGCGGCCCGGGACTACGAGCAGTACTTC	CATLAARDYEQYF
TRBD1	NA	TRBV7-2	TRBJ2-2	TGTGCCAGCAGCTTAGAGGACAGGGGCACCGGGGAGCTGTTTTTT	CASSLEDRGTGELFF
TRBD1	NA	TRBV24-1	TRBJ2-1	TGTGCCACCAGTGATTTGCAGGGGGACACCTACAATGAGCAGTTCTTC	CATSDLQGDTYNEQFF
TRBD2	NA	TRBV5-1	TRBJ2-1	TGCGCCAGCAGCTTGGGTAGCGGGAACCTCTACAATGAGCAGTTCTTC	CASSLGSGNLYNEQFF
TRBD1	NA	TRBV27	TRBJ1-2	TGTGCCAGCAGTGGGGACAGAAACTATGGCTACACCTTC	CASSGDRNYGYTF
TRBD2	once	TRBV13	TRBJ2-1	TGTGCCAGCAGCTGGCGGGGGGGCGAATTTTGGGTTGAGCAGTTCTTC	CASSWRGGEFWVEQFF
TRBD1	NA	TRBV18	TRBJ2-7	TGTGCCAGCTCACCACCCCGGGACAGTGCCAGCGAGCAGTACTTC	CASSPPRDSASEQYF
NA	NA	TRBV30	TRBJ1-1	TGTGCCTGGAGTGTACGGGTGGTGGGCACTGAAGCTTTCTTT	CAWSVRVVGTEAFF
TRBD2	NA	TRBV19	TRBJ2-1	TGTGCCAGTAGTACGGGACTAGCGGGAGCCGATGAGCAGTTCTTC	CASSTGLAGADEQFF
TRBD2	NA	TRBV3-1/TRBV3-2	TRBJ2-2	TGTGCCAGCAGCCATTGGACTAGCCGTAACACCGGGGAGCTGTTTTTT	CASSHWTSRNTGELFF
NA	NA	TRBV4-3	TRBJ2-3	TGCGCCAGCAGCCAAGATCCAGAGGTCGATACGCAGTATTTT	CASSQDPEVDTQYF
NA	NA	TRBV19	TRBJ2-2	TGTGCCAGTAGAGGTGTAGGGGGCACCGGGGAGCTGTTTTTT	CASRGVGGTGELFF
NA	NA	TRBV20-1	TRBJ2-3	TGCAGTGCTAGTACAGGCCGTTCTAGCACAGATACGCAGTATTTT	CSASTGRSSTDTQYF